This T cell receptor (beta chain) was documented in a study of shared clonotypes between healthy human individuals. Assay used: immunoSEQ multiplex PCR; TCRdb lists only in-frame clones, some missing. The data show 98,000 or so clones, more than 65% seen once. The CDR3 covers 16 residues. CDR1 SGHDT and CDR2 YYEEEE come from the germline V gene. Germline trimming cut 4 bases from V and 6 bases from J; bases unmatched to any gene: 10. Source material: memory CD8+ T cells sorted from blood. The subset denotes: CD45RO+ cells pooled with CCR7-negative TemRA cells. The V gene is TRBV5-6, the J gene TRBJ2-3, with 11 bases lining up with TRBD1. The receptor was isolated from a woman aged 30 to 39 in good health. CDR3 loop: CASSPDGQGALDTQYF. The DNA for the CDR3 is TGTGCCAGCAGCCCGGATGGACAGGGGGCGTTGGATACGCAGTATTTT.